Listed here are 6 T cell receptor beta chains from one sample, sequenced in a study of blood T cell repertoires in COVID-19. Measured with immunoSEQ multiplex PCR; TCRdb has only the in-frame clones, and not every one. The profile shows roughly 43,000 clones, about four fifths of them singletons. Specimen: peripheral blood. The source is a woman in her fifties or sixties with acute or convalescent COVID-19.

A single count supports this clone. In DNA, the CDR3 is TGTGCCAGCAGTTCGTCCAGGACAGGCACCGGGGAGCTGTTTTTT. Translated, it gives CASSSSRTGTGELFF. This chain connects TRBV27 to TRBJ2-2; 7 bases agree with TRBD1. The J segment lost 4 bases and the V segment lost 4 bases, leaving 6 bases of the junction unmatched. This CDR3 is built from 15 residues. CDR1 MNHEY and CDR2 SMNVEV come from the germline V gene (reference sequence).

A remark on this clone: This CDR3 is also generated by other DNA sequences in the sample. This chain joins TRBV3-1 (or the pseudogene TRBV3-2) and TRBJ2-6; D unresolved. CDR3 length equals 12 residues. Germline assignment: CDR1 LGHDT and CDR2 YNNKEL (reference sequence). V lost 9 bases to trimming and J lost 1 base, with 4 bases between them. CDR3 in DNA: TGTGCCAGTACATCTGGGGCCAACGTCCTGACTTTC. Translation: CASTSGANVLTF.

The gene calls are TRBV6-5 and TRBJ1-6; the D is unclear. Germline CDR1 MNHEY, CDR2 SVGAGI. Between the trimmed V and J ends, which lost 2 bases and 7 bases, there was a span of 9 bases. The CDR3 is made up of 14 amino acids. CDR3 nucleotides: TGTGCCAGCAGTTACAATATCGGGAATTCACCCCTCCACTTT. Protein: CASSYNIGNSPLHF.

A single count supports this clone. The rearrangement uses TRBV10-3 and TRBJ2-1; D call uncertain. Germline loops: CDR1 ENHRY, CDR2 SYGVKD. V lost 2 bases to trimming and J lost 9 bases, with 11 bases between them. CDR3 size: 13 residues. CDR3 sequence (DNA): TGTGCCATCAGTGAGGACATACTGAGTGAGCAGTTCTTC. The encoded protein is CAISEDILSEQFF.

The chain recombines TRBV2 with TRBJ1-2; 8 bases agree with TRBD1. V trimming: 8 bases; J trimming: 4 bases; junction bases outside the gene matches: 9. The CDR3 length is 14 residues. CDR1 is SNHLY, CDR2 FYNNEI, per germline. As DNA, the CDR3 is TGTGCCAGCTATCCCGGGACAGGAGGCTATGGCTACACCTTC. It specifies CASYPGTGGYGYTF.

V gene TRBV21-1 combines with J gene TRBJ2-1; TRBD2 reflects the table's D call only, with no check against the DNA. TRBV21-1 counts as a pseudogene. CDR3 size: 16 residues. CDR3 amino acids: CASSNASGSSYNEQFF. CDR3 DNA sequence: TGTGCCAGCAGCAACGCTAGCGGCAGCTCCTACAATGAGCAGTTCTTC.